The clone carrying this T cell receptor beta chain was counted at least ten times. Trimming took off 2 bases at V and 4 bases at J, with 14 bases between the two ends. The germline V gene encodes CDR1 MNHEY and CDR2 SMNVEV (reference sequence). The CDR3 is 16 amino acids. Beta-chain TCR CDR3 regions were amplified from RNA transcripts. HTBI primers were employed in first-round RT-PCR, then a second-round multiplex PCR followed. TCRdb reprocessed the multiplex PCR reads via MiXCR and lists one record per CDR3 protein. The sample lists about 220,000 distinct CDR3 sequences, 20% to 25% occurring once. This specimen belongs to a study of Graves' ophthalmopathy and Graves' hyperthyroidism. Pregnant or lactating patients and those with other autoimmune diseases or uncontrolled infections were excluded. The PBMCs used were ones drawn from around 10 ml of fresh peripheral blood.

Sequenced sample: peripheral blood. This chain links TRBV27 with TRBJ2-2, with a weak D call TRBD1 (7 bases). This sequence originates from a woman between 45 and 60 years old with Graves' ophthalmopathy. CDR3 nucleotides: TGTGCCAGCAGTTTAGTGCAGGGGGGAGTCACCGGGGAGCTGTTTTTT. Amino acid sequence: CASSLVQGGVTGELFF.